This T cell receptor (beta chain) appears in the sequencing data of a study of blood T cells in healthy people across ages. Study outcomes and limitations: PBMCs went unsorted, and a conclusive naive versus antigen-experienced comparison was therefore prevented.

Primed by a sample-barcoded 5' primer and a J-beta primer mix, a second PCR proceeded for 7 to 11 cycles. Each sample provided no less than 2.5 million CDR3-containing paired-end reads. TCRdb analysed the 5' RACE reads with MiXCR anew, one entry per CDR3 protein. Of approximately 1.5 million distinct CDR3 sequences in the sample, roughly 43% are singletons; the top ten hold about 3.8%. The CDR3 runs to 12 residues. Trimming stripped 7 bases from V and 6 bases from J, with 12 bases between. Note on this clonotype: Its antigen remains unidentified.

The source is a young woman in good health. The sample taken for sequencing was blood. The gene calls are TRBV12-3 or TRBV12-4 and TRBJ1-2; TRBD1 might be the D (6 bases). CDR3 sequence reads: CASTWGAHGYTF. CDR3 coding DNA: TGTGCCAGCACGTGGGGGGCGCATGGCTACACCTTC.